Listed below are T cell receptor beta chains from one sample, sequenced in a study of T cells after yellow fever vaccination. TCRdb independently ran MiXCR on the 5' RACE reads; one entry per CDR3 protein. Here the sample spans a few hundred thousand distinct CDR3 sequences, about 6.9% being singletons. Sequences were derived from PBMCs, sampled around 45 days after the first yellow fever vaccination. These receptors all stem from a man younger than 30 who received the YFV17D yellow fever vaccine. The CDR3 runs from the conserved cysteine through the conserved F or W. D genes are given only for firm matches. The size field is filled for only some rows; it gives once, few, many or a size class.

TRBD1	TRBV2	TRBJ1-5	NA	CASTKDRGLQPQHF	TGTGCCAGCACCAAAGACAGGGGGCTTCAGCCCCAGCATTTT
NA	TRBV7-9	TRBJ2-7	NA	CASSFSTRSYEQYF	TGTGCCAGCAGCTTCTCTACACGCAGCTACGAGCAGTACTTC
TRBD2	TRBV3-1	TRBJ2-3	NA	CASSHGKASGSTDTQYF	TGTGCCAGCAGCCATGGGAAAGCTAGCGGGTCCACAGATACGCAGTATTTT
NA	TRBV28	TRBJ1-5	NA	CATSIPGATTPSNQPQHF	TGTGCCACCTCCATCCCGGGAGCCACCACCCCTAGCAATCAGCCCCAGCATTTT
TRBD1	TRBV7-2	TRBJ2-7	NA	CASSSDRDPSYEQYF	TGTGCCAGCAGCTCCGACAGGGACCCATCCTACGAGCAGTACTTC
NA	TRBV7-9	TRBJ2-1	many	CASTLWGADEQFF	TGTGCCAGCACCCTGTGGGGGGCCGATGAGCAGTTCTTC
NA	TRBV21-1	TRBJ1-5	NA	CASSRVTDREDQPQHF	TGTGCCAGCAGCAGGGTGACGGACAGGGAGGATCAGCCCCAGCATTTT
NA	TRBV9	TRBJ2-5	NA	CASSVGGHQETQYF	TGTGCCAGCAGCGTTGGCGGGCACCAAGAGACCCAGTACTTC
NA	TRBV7-9	TRBJ2-3	many	CASTGGTRGSTDTQYF	TGTGCCAGCACCGGGGGAACCCGCGGGAGCACAGATACGCAGTATTTT
NA	TRBV7-2	TRBJ1-1	NA	CASSPQGLAFF	TGTGCCAGCAGTCCCCAGGGTTTAGCTTTCTTT
NA	TRBV7-3	TRBJ2-2	NA	CASSLGNTNTGELFF	TGTGCCAGCAGCTTGGGGAATACGAACACCGGGGAGCTGTTTTTT
TRBD1	TRBV4-1	TRBJ2-5	NA	CASSRGTGEDRYF	TGCGCCAGCAGCCGAGGGACAGGGGAGGACCGGTACTTC
TRBD1	TRBV28	TRBJ1-2	NA	CASSWDRGNYGYTF	TGTGCCAGCAGTTGGGACAGGGGAAACTATGGCTACACCTTC
TRBD2	TRBV4-1	TRBJ2-1	few	CASSHGGGRVNEQFF	TGCGCCAGCAGCCATGGCGGGGGGAGGGTCAATGAGCAGTTCTTC
NA	TRBV6-2/TRBV6-3	TRBJ1-5	NA	CASSYPSWEGQIPPQHF	TGTGCCAGCAGTTACCCTTCATGGGAGGGTCAGATTCCGCCCCAGCATTTT
NA	TRBV23-1	TRBJ1-2	few	CASTQPGVGCYGYTF	TGCGCCAGCACCCAACCCGGAGTAGGCTGCTATGGCTACACCTTC
TRBD2	TRBV6-1	TRBJ2-1	many	CASSTLSGGPYNEQFF	TGTGCCAGCAGTACCTTGTCGGGGGGGCCTTACAATGAGCAGTTCTTC
NA	TRBV19	TRBJ1-4	many	CASSGLATNEKLFF	TGTGCCAGTAGCGGACTGGCAACTAATGAAAAACTGTTTTTT
NA	TRBV6-1	TRBJ1-5	few	CASSVQRHNQPQHF	TGTGCCAGCAGTGTACAGCGCCACAATCAGCCCCAGCATTTT
NA	TRBV10-3	TRBJ2-7	few	CAIRDAYEQYF	TGTGCCATCAGGGACGCCTACGAGCAGTACTTC
NA	TRBV7-2	TRBJ2-3	many	CASSLMGTDTQYF	TGTGCCAGCAGCTTAATGGGGACAGATACGCAGTATTTT
NA	TRBV7-2	TRBJ2-3	NA	CASSPWVAADTQYF	TGTGCCAGCAGCCCTTGGGTAGCGGCAGATACGCAGTATTTT
NA	TRBV20-1	TRBJ1-1	many	CSAPREGGLAGTEAFF	TGCAGTGCTCCACGGGAGGGGGGCCTGGCGGGCACTGAAGCTTTCTTT
TRBD1	TRBV20-1	TRBJ1-5	NA	CSARDPGTGDNQPQHF	TGCAGTGCTAGAGATCCTGGGACAGGGGACAATCAGCCCCAGCATTTT
NA	TRBV27	TRBJ1-2	few	CASRDPRRGNYGYTF	TGTGCCAGCAGGGACCCAAGGAGAGGGAACTATGGCTACACCTTC
NA	TRBV27	TRBJ1-1	few	CASSKLRGGTEAFF	TGTGCCAGCAGCAAACTTAGGGGGGGCACTGAAGCTTTCTTT
NA	TRBV3-1	TRBJ1-1	NA	CASSQVAGRYGDRPEAFF	TGTGCCAGCAGCCAAGTCGCGGGCCGATATGGGGACCGGCCTGAAGCTTTCTTT
TRBD2	TRBV20-1	TRBJ2-3	few	CSARPSGRDTQYF	TGCAGTGCCCGGCCTAGCGGGAGAGATACGCAGTATTTT
NA	TRBV20-1	TRBJ1-1	few	CSAYNTGTTEAFF	TGCAGTGCTTATAACACAGGGACCACTGAAGCTTTCTTT
TRBD1	TRBV7-2	TRBJ1-2	many	CASSPGRQGSYTF	TGTGCCAGCAGCCCCGGAAGACAGGGTTCCTACACCTTC
NA	TRBV6-2/TRBV6-3	TRBJ2-7	many	CASSLRTGLTAQYF	TGTGCCAGCAGCCTACGGACCGGACTGACGGCGCAGTACTTC
TRBD1	TRBV7-8	TRBJ1-5	few	CASSNNRADGTGYLNQPQHF	TGTGCCAGCAGCAACAATCGCGCGGACGGGACAGGGTACCTCAATCAGCCCCAGCATTTT
TRBD1	TRBV13	TRBJ1-2	few	CASSSTKQGGDGYTF	TGTGCCAGCAGCTCGACTAAACAGGGGGGGGATGGCTACACCTTC
TRBD1	TRBV12-3/TRBV12-4	TRBJ1-2	few	CASSPNRGVGYGYTF	TGTGCCAGCAGTCCTAACAGGGGTGTGGGCTATGGCTACACCTTC
NA	TRBV29-1	TRBJ2-1	few	CSVVPSSMAYNEQFF	TGCAGCGTCGTTCCTTCTAGCATGGCCTACAATGAGCAGTTCTTC
NA	TRBV7-9	TRBJ2-1	few	CASSYGYIYNEQFF	TGTGCCAGCAGCTACGGGTACATCTACAATGAGCAGTTCTTC
NA	TRBV6-5	TRBJ2-3	NA	CASSPSRDTQYF	TGTGCCAGCAGTCCTTCCAGGGATACGCAGTATTTT
TRBD1	TRBV12-3/TRBV12-4	TRBJ1-1	many	CASSTGQGLGAFF	TGTGCCAGCAGTACCGGACAGGGATTAGGCGCTTTCTTT
TRBD2	TRBV3-1	TRBJ2-3	few	CASSPLGTSGVADTQYF	TGTGCCAGCAGCCCCCTGGGGACTAGCGGGGTTGCAGATACGCAGTATTTT
NA	TRBV7-2	TRBJ1-1	many	CASSLVGGDTEAFF	TGTGCCAGCAGCTTAGTGGGTGGAGACACTGAAGCTTTCTTT
NA	TRBV7-6	TRBJ2-1	NA	CASSFEASLYNEQFF	TGTGCCAGCAGCTTCGAGGCTAGCCTCTACAATGAGCAGTTCTTC
TRBD1	TRBV5-1	TRBJ2-5	NA	CASSLGIGQVGETQYF	TGCGCCAGCAGCTTGGGGATAGGACAGGTTGGAGAGACCCAGTACTTC
NA	TRBV24-1	TRBJ1-1	NA	CATSADLWNTEAFF	TGTGCCACCAGTGCCGATTTATGGAACACTGAAGCTTTCTTT
NA	TRBV12-3/TRBV12-4	TRBJ2-5	NA	CASSQNGETQYF	TGTGCCAGCAGTCAAAATGGAGAGACCCAGTACTTC
TRBD2	TRBV7-9	TRBJ2-5	NA	CASSPSRGVALGETQYF	TGTGCCAGCAGCCCCTCACGGGGGGTGGCGTTGGGGGAGACCCAGTACTTC
NA	TRBV11-2	TRBJ1-5	NA	CASSLDSLNNQPQHF	TGTGCCAGCAGCTTAGATTCCCTCAACAATCAGCCCCAGCATTTT